This T cell receptor beta chain originates from a study of control samples from healthy donors and cancer patients. Germline V gene sequence: CDR1 SGHNT, CDR2 YYREEE (reference sequence). The CDR3 sequence is 16 residues long. V was pared by 4 bases and J by 2 bases, with 10 bases of the junction left unmatched. TCRdb keeps only in-frame clones here, not all; method: immunoSEQ multiplex PCR. This sample has fewer than 85,000 clones, with around 92% found just once. This clone has only one observation. The sequenced sample consisted of blood. This receptor was identified in a woman aged 60-70 years in good health. The chain carries TRBV5-4 and TRBJ2-7; 9 positions match TRBD2. This chain's CDR3 is CASSPTSGYLTYEQYF. The DNA of the CDR3 is TGTGCCAGCAGCCCGACTAGCGGATACCTAACCTACGAGCAGTACTTC. Full variable domain (missing parts from reference TRBV5-4 and TRBJ2-7): ETGVTQSPTHLIKTRGQQVTLRCSSQSGHNTVSWYQQALGQGPQFIFQYYREEENGRGNFPPRFSGLQFPNYSSELNVNALELDDSALYLCASSPTSGYLTYEQYFGPGTRLTVT.